This paragraph covers one T cell receptor beta chain sequence. Its specificity is not known. The CDR3 consists of 14 residues. The germline V gene has CDR1 MNHEY and CDR2 SVGAGI. V was clipped by 0 bases and J by 3 bases, with 9 bases between them. The data originate from a study of long-term antiretroviral therapy in people with HIV. Study-wide results and limits: Blood sampling spanned 2004 to 2017, possibly under older ART regimens. Diversity went up after ART and still fell short of transplant donor controls.

Samples were assayed with immunoSEQ v3.0 at survey level. Here immunoSEQ multiplex PCR was the method, and the copy in TCRdb shows in-frame clones only, minus some. The sample has 20,000 to 25,000 clones; roughly 84% are singletons. No donor had fewer than one pre-ART PBMC sample or fewer than two post-ART PBMC samples. Everyone in the study who had HIV was treated in the United States. This TCR was sampled from a man between 45 and 60 years old with HIV. This material consisted of unsorted PBMCs, taken at the start of antiretroviral therapy. The chain links TRBV6-5 to TRBJ2-7, with D unclear. CDR3 sequence: CASSYSRKNYEQYF. Written as DNA, the CDR3 is TGTGCCAGCAGTTACTCGAGGAAAAACTACGAGCAGTACTTC.